This TCR beta chain was profiled in a study of shared clonotypes between healthy human individuals (TCRdb year 2020). Regarding the study in general: A few men and two women, aged 18 to 49 years, made up the cohort. To estimate repertoire size and how much clonotype sharing occurs between individuals, the study deeply sequenced the blood TCR repertoires of about five healthy adults. To increase sequencing depth and limit assay-specific biases, TCR repertoire library preparation and sequencing were carried out by different laboratories using diverse techniques. Between about 0.9 and 8.9 billion PBMCs per donor were obtained by leukapheresis. The paper as a whole reports these results and caveats: Sampling was limited to blood, and TCR repertoires in tissue likely differ from TCR repertoires in blood. Pairwise subsampling led to the expectation that sequencing depth would affect the degree of clonotype sharing among donors. Because the study included only a small number of donors, the genetic and exposure-history diversity represented was limited.

Details on this clone: Which antigen it targets is not known. No quality values exist for individual bases; no much larger clone is one base distant.

Using the deep immunoSEQ assay, TCR CDR3 regions were amplified from genomic DNA by multiplex PCR. Genomic DNA extracted from each cell subset was distributed evenly over all wells of several immunoSEQ 96-well plates, and each plate served as one replicate. For unsorted PBMC, each replicate PCR was loaded with approximately 0.3 ug genomic DNA, equivalent to about 30,000 T cell genomes. Genomic DNA from unsorted PBMC was sequenced over ten immunoSEQ deep assay plates. Purified libraries were quantified with a Qubit 3.0 fluorometer, sized on a Bioanalyzer 2100, and re-quantified with the KAPA Library Quantification kit. Every immunoSEQ 96-well plate was sequenced on a separate single-read 150-cycle Illumina NextSeq 550 flow cell. In the paper's pipeline: The immunoSEQ output contained only junctional sequences without quality scores, so filtering could not match that applied to full-length reads. To assign V/J genes and CDR3, sequences were annotated against IMGT germline references using PyIR, a Python wrapper for IgBLAST v1.9. Reads were removed for weak V/J assignments (E-value above 1e-6), missing CDR3, stop codons, out-of-frame junctions, or ambiguous translated residues. A V3J clonotype was defined by an identical inferred V gene, J gene, and CDR3 amino acid sequence. Percentage overlap between repertoires was computed as shared unique clonotypes divided by the size of the smaller repertoire. Richness of each repertoire was evaluated using RTK rarefaction, the Chao1 estimator, and Recon v2.1 estimates of unobserved clonotypes. TCRdb carries this immuneACCESS record with in-frame sequences only. Its versions omit some clonotypes, under half of them owing to an unresolved V gene in the studies checked, with the rest unexplained. That table supplies the V and J calls and clone size; D and trimming were determined from the DNA. The sample profile shows fewer than 550,000 clones; over 60% of them were found once. Together, the top ten hold approximately 13% of the sample.

Donors were healthy HIV-negative adults with no recently reported acute infections or vaccinations. Every donor was a Caucasian adult residing in Nashville, Tennessee, USA. For unsorted samples, some 90 million PBMCs were counted, and genomic DNA was extracted using the QIAamp DNA Blood Mini kit. After blood collection by leukapheresis, PBMCs were isolated using Ficoll-Histopaque density gradient centrifugation and then cryopreserved in the vapor phase of liquid nitrogen. The germline ends are 13 bases apart after V is trimmed by 1 base and J by 4 bases. CDR1 and CDR2 were assigned from the germline V gene as KGHSH and LQKENI. From cysteine to phenylalanine, the CDR3 is 15 amino acids long. Left in the record is the CDR3 DNA by itself, 45 bases read in frame from the first base.

The TCR was taken from a woman aged 40 to 50 in good health. Some clones in this sample may be carry-over from other donors' samples. This chain is built from TRBV18 and TRBJ1-2, with no D gene named confidently. The sample comprised PBMCs. The CDR3 corresponds to CASSPREQTRYGYTF. At the DNA level, the sequence is TGTGCCAGCTCACCACGTGAACAGACCCGCTATGGCTACACCTTC. Where the CDR3 stops, the reference TRBV18 and TRBJ1-2 genes take over; the full variable domain is NAGVMQNPRHLVRRRGQEARLRCSPMKGHSHVYWYRQLPEEGLKFMVYLQKENIIDESGMPKERFSAEFPKEGPSILRIQQVVRGDSAAYFCASSPREQTRYGYTFGSGTRLTVV.